The T cell receptor beta chain under discussion was sequenced for a study of beta chain features in type 1 diabetes (dated by TCRdb to the late 2010s). Study-wide context: Patients and healthy donors did not differ in mean age, gender distribution, total cell number or subset yield. In the study, recently diagnosed type 1 diabetes patients and matched healthy donors were compared on the TCRB repertoires of their sorted circulating CD4+ T cell subsets. Across all samples, 90 million to 130 million sorted cells were examined, and cell number per subset correlated strongly with RNA yield. Regulatory and stem cell-like memory subsets were isolated from only 8 patients and about 8 healthy donors, whereas naive and central memory subsets came from all 28 donors.

The entire amount of isolated RNA was reverse transcribed using the High Capacity cDNA Reverse Transcription Kit, so the sequenced TCRB transcripts were expressed ones. Naive, central memory and regulatory T cell samples underwent deep immunoSEQ sequencing, averaging around 4 million total reads per sample. After sorted cells were lysed in RLT buffer, RNA was extracted with DNase-treated RNeasy Micro or Mini kits, with the choice depending on cell number. Each cell subset was processed separately to prevent cross-contamination, with patient and healthy donor samples processed together. The immunoSEQ multiplex PCR was used to amplify TCRB sequences from cDNA, generating 87-bp fragments that spanned the CDR3 region. Sequencing of the amplicons was done on the Illumina HiSeq platform. In the original analysis: Synthetic template baselines were used to correct PCR bias computationally, reads within Hamming distance 2 were collapsed, and singletons that could not be merged were discarded. Reads were aligned against IMGT so that V, D and J genes, CDR3 length and insertions or deletions at six rearrangement sites could be assigned. Within each subset, clonotype counts were normalized to sorted cell number, and only after that were true diversity and Gini coefficients computed with the tcR R package. The overlap coefficient, calculated on TCRB nucleotide sequences, was used to measure repertoire sharing. Out-of-frame TCRB sequences from naive cells were analyzed to stand in for the pre-selection repertoire. Held by TCRdb, this immuneACCESS table contains in-frame sequences only and omits some clones. Under half of the omission traces to an unresolved V gene where checked; the cause of the rest is unknown. V and J calls and clone size follow that table, whereas D and trimming were derived from the DNA. The sample table contains about 450,000 clones; only one count was recorded for more than 9.5% of them. 0.045% to 0.06% of the sample lies in the top ten.

Each donor gave one peripheral blood draw, averaging roughly 120 mL, which was collected into heparinised tubes. A BD FACSAria II was used to sort naive, central memory, regulatory and stem cell-like memory CD4+ T cells with a panel that included CD45RO, CCR7, CD25, CD127, CD95 and CD27. All sorted populations exceeded 95% purity. PBMCs were isolated right away by Lymphoprep density gradient centrifugation and were stained directly, without culture. To minimize batch effects, samples were stained and sorted in pairs, one healthy donor with one patient per experiment. General conclusions and limits of the study: At VDJ recombination sites, type 1 diabetes patients had fewer insertions and more deleted nucleotides, which implies abnormalities in thymic rearrangement. Shorter templates might be favored by PCR, yet because patient and control samples were amplified and corrected together, any such skew would affect both groups equally. HLA sub-analyses involved small numbers of individuals, so any influence of HLA type on TCRB rearrangement remained unresolved. Naive, central memory and regulatory TCRB repertoires appeared to be more alike among patients than among healthy donors. A moderate but significant shortening of TCRB CDR3 length was observed in type 1 diabetes patients in all four CD4+ subsets. Because cDNA rather than genomic DNA was sequenced, highly expressing activated cells could have been over-represented, although no difference in activation and CD3 levels was found between groups.

As for this clone: Its antigen remains unidentified. No base qualities exist here, and no much larger clone lies one base off it.

The CDR3, cysteine through phenylalanine, is 15 amino acids long. The only DNA kept is the CDR3, 45 bases in frame from the first base. The germline V gene encodes CDR1 SEHNR and CDR2 FQNEAQ (reference sequence). V loses 5 bases at its end and J loses 6 bases; junction bases beyond the gene matches: 13. The receptor's source is a young woman in good health. The specimen sequenced was naive CD4+ T cells from blood. This specimen's cell subset or site label, per the study, means: true naive CD4+ T cells. The sequence joins TRBV7-9 to TRBJ2-7, with 7 middle bases fitting TRBD2. Read as DNA, the sequence is TGTGCCAGCAGCCCTTCCCTTTCACTAGCGCGCGAGCAGTACTTC. Its protein product is CASSPSLSLAREQYF.